One and the same sample provided the 19 T cell receptor beta chains below, sequenced in a study of blood T cell repertoires in COVID-19. Using immunoSEQ multiplex PCR, the repertoire was profiled, and TCRdb retains in-frame clones only, with some absent. Found here are fewer than 450,000 clones, roughly 91% of them singletons; the top ten hold around 0.6%. Sample: PBMCs or T cells enriched from blood (not recorded which). The receptors shown here come from a man aged 18 to 29 who had recovered from COVID-19.

This clone was seen just once. This rearrangement joins TRBV5-1 to TRBJ2-1; unclear D gene. Germline values: CDR1 SGHRS, CDR2 YFSETQ. The CDR3 has 14 residues. Trimming shortened V by 0 bases and J by 7 bases, and 11 bases separated the two germline ends. CDR3 loop: CASSLDTLGNEQFF. Here the CDR3 DNA reads TGCGCCAGCAGCTTGGATACCCTAGGAAATGAGCAGTTCTTC.

The count of this clone is one. The chain links TRBV6-5 to TRBJ1-6, with D tentatively TRBD1 (6 bases). Germline-derived CDR1 and CDR2 are MNHEY and SVGAGI. This CDR3 region has 15 residues. Trimming took off 6 bases at V and 14 bases at J, with 23 bases between the two ends. The CDR3 DNA reads as TGTGCCAGCAGCCAGTTGTTGATTAGCGAGGGGGCCCTCCACTTT. It codes for CASSQLLISEGALHF.

This clone was seen at least ten times. The chain uses TRBV5-4 and TRBJ1-2; 7 bases fit TRBD1. Germline CDR1 SGHNT, CDR2 YYREEE (reference sequence). V dropped 2 bases and J dropped 3; count of bases not matched to a gene: 4. The CDR3 has 14 residues. This CDR3 is CASSFRQGDYGYTF. The DNA for the CDR3 is TGTGCCAGCAGCTTCAGACAGGGAGACTATGGCTACACCTTC.

Comment on this clone: The same CDR3 arises from other DNA sequences in this sample as well. The V and J genes are TRBV5-1 and TRBJ1-2, with TRBD1 identical over 8 bases. V lost 4 bases and J lost 3; bases outside the gene matches: 5. Germline V gives CDR1 SGHRS, CDR2 YFSETQ. This CDR3 spans 14 amino acids. In DNA form, the CDR3 reads TGCGCCAGCAGCACTGGACAGGGAGACTATGGCTACACCTTC. Protein: CASSTGQGDYGYTF.

In its sample, this clone was seen once. V gene TRBV10-1 combines with J gene TRBJ1-3, with 9 bases fitting TRBD1. J gave up 2 bases and V 3 bases, and 2 bases lay outside the gene matches. The germline CDR1 and CDR2 sequences are WNHNN and SYGVQD (reference sequence). This CDR3 is 15 amino acids long. CDR3 region: CASSEGQGPGNTIYF. Here the CDR3 DNA reads TGCGCCAGCAGTGAAGGACAGGGGCCTGGAAACACCATATATTTT.

This chain uses TRBV11-3 with TRBJ2-3; D is uncertain. This CDR3 is 13 amino acids long. V lost 4 bases and J lost 8, with 13 bases in between. Germline V gene lookup returns CDR1 SGHNT and CDR2 YENEEA. The CDR3 nucleotides are TGTGCCAGCAGCTCCCTCCCCGGTGGTACGCAGTATTTT. Protein product: CASSSLPGGTQYF.

The chain couples TRBV27 to TRBJ1-2, with no clear D. The CDR3 contains 13 residues. V was clipped by 0 bases and J by 4 bases, with 6 bases between them. The germline V gene encodes CDR1 MNHEY and CDR2 SMNVEV (reference sequence). This chain's CDR3 is CASSLSSFYGYTF. The CDR3 bases are TGTGCCAGCAGTTTATCCAGTTTCTATGGCTACACCTTC.

The table lists this clone with a few counts. This CDR3 is CASSLTGGFDGYTF. CDR3 nucleotide sequence: TGTGCCAGCAGCTTGACAGGGGGATTTGATGGCTACACCTTC. V usage is TRBV7-3 and J usage is TRBJ1-2, with 9 positions matching TRBD1. V lost 3 bases, J lost 6 bases, and 5 bases stayed unmatched. Per germline, CDR1 SGHTA and CDR2 FQGTGA. The CDR3 covers 14 residues.

The rearrangement joins TRBV28 to TRBJ1-1, with 7 bases aligning to TRBD1. Trimming cost V 6 bases and J 2 bases; bases outside gene matches: 6. Germline-derived CDR1 and CDR2 are MDHEN and SYDVKM. The CDR3 extends over 14 amino acids. This chain's CDR3 is CASSPTGRNTEAFF. CDR3 bases: TGTGCCAGCAGCCCGACAGGGAGAAACACTGAAGCTTTCTTT.

The DNA of the CDR3 is TGTGCCAGCAGCCAAGATTTCAAAGGGGTGGTGGAAAAACTGTTTTTT. Translation: CASSQDFKGVVEKLFF. The chain uses TRBV3-1 (or the pseudogene TRBV3-2) and TRBJ1-4, with D maybe TRBD1 (5 bases). Germline values: CDR1 LGHDT, CDR2 YNNKEL (reference sequence). Deletions cut 0 bases from V and 8 bases from J, with 16 bases between. CDR3 length: 16 amino acids.

The rearrangement joins TRBV10-2 to TRBJ2-5; 8 positions match TRBD1. CDR3 length: 14 amino acids. J was trimmed by 2 bases and V by 10 bases; bases with no gene match: 9. CDR1 WSHSY and CDR2 SAAADI come from the germline V gene. In DNA, the CDR3 is TGCGCCATCCAAGCACAGGGGGGACAAGAGACCCAGTACTTC. Translation gives CAIQAQGGQETQYF.

The chain combines TRBV7-9 with TRBJ1-4; D perhaps matches TRBD1 (5 bases). CDR3 length: 19 residues. The germline V gene has CDR1 SEHNR and CDR2 FQNEAQ (reference sequence). The V and J ends lost 1 base and 2 bases respectively, with 20 bases between them. The CDR3 sequence: CASSLDLGRVRDTNEKLFF. The CDR3, as DNA: TGTGCCAGCAGCTTAGACCTGGGCAGGGTCAGAGACACTAATGAAAAACTGTTTTTT.

The chain uses TRBV27 and TRBJ1-1; 7 nucleotides agree with TRBD1. Germline CDR1 reads MNHEY; CDR2 reads SMNVEV (reference sequence). V dropped 5 bases and J dropped 7; count of bases not matched to a gene: 7. The CDR3 is 13 amino acids. DNA for the CDR3: TGTGCCAGCAGTATGACAGGGAGAGTTGAAGCTTTCTTT. Its protein product is CASSMTGRVEAFF.

In nucleotides, the CDR3 is TGTGCCATCAGTGAGTCGGACAGTTCCAAAAACATTCAGTACTTC. It translates to CAISESDSSKNIQYF. The J gene is TRBJ2-4, the V gene TRBV10-3, with D possibly TRBD1 on 6 matching bases. CDR1 is ENHRY, CDR2 SYGVKD, per germline. The CDR3 length is 15 residues. V shed 0 bases and J shed 2 bases, with 8 bases lying between them.

This clone was seen just once. This chain joins TRBV2 and TRBJ1-3, with 7 bases identical to TRBD1. The CDR3 extends over 14 amino acids. J gave up 3 bases and V 3 bases, and 2 bases lay outside the gene matches. The germline V gene has CDR1 SNHLY and CDR2 FYNNEI. CDR3 DNA: TGTGCCAGCAGTGACCGGACAGGTGGAAACACCATATATTTT. Translated: CASSDRTGGNTIYF.

The chain recombines TRBV9 with TRBJ2-7; D may be TRBD1 (5 bases). Trimming left V 3 bases short and J 5 bases short, with 15 bases between. Looked up from germline, CDR1 is SGDLS and CDR2 is YYNGEE. This CDR3 is 14 amino acids long. CDR3 coding DNA: TGTGCCAGCAGCGCTCGAATCCAGGGTGACGAGCAGTACTTC. It codes for CASSARIQGDEQYF.

The genes are TRBV5-1 and TRBJ1-2; 7 bases are shared with TRBD1. Germline V gene data show CDR1 as SGHRS and CDR2 as YFSETQ. V shed 4 bases and J 5 bases; nucleotides not matched to a gene: 8. The CDR3 consists of 14 residues. The CDR3 DNA reads TGCGCCAGCAGCGAGAGGCAGGGGGGATATGGCTACACCTTC. Its protein is CASSERQGGYGYTF. The complete variable domain, with remaining parts taken from reference TRBV5-1 and TRBJ1-2, reads KAGVTQTPRYLIKTRGQQVTLSCSPISGHRSVSWYQQTPGQGLQFLFEYFSETQRNKGNFPGRFSGRQFSNSRSEMNVSTLELGDSALYLCASSERQGGYGYTFGSGTRLTVV.

The V and J genes are TRBV5-4 and TRBJ2-3; D uncertain. The CDR3 consists of 17 residues. CDR1 SGHNT and CDR2 YYREEE come from the germline V gene (reference sequence). V shed 1 base and J shed 2 bases, with 17 bases lying between them. The CDR3 DNA reads as TGTGCCAGCAGCTTGTCCCCGTCCCTATCGTCCACAGATACGCAGTATTTT. It codes for CASSLSPSLSSTDTQYF.

J is TRBJ2-3 and V is TRBV6-5; 7 bases fit TRBD2. The CDR3 consists of 15 residues. Per germline, CDR1 MNHEY and CDR2 SVGAGI. Trimming at V came to 4 bases and at J to 2 bases, leaving 6 bases not matched to a gene. Written as DNA, the CDR3 is TGTGCCAGCAGTTCGCAAGCGGGAACCACAGATACGCAGTATTTT. Translated: CASSSQAGTTDTQYF.